The 24 T cell receptor beta chains reported below all come from one sample, sequenced in a study of metastatic and nonmetastatic thyroid tumors. Ahead of thyroid surgery, no patient had received treatment of any kind. Via MiXCR, TCRdb re-called the PCR reads. This table holds 89,000 or so clones, roughly 8.6% found once. The sample taken for sequencing was blood. Receptors were obtained from a female donor with papillary thyroid cancer or a benign thyroid nodule (not recorded which). Some clones in this sample may be carry-over from other donors' samples.

Of note for this clone: This could be a read error, since a much larger clone is one nucleotide away. This chain joins TRBV9 and TRBJ2-3; D gene unclear. The length of the CDR3 is 15 residues. Trimming cost V 3 bases and J 5 bases, with 16 bases left between them. Germline V gene data show CDR1 as SGDLS and CDR2 as YYNGEE. As DNA, the CDR3 is TGTGCCAGCAGCGGGAGCAGCCTGTCCCAAGATACGCAGTATTTT. Translated, it gives CASSGSSLSQDTQYF.

This clone was seen repeatedly, ten times or more. The genes are TRBV11-1 and TRBJ2-7, with D possibly being TRBD1 (6 bases). Germline CDR1 is SGHAT and CDR2 is FQDESV (reference sequence). The CDR3 contains 16 residues. The ends were cut back, 2 bases at V and 0 bases at J, with 14 bases in the middle. This CDR3 is CASSLSGQGPSYEQYF. The CDR3 nucleotides are TGTGCCAGCAGCTTATCAGGGCAGGGGCCCTCCTACGAGCAGTACTTC.

This clone was detected many times. The V gene is TRBV12-3 or TRBV12-4, the J gene TRBJ1-2, with 7 bases aligning to TRBD1. This CDR3 spans 15 amino acids. J was trimmed by 1 base and V by 5 bases; bases with no gene match: 7. The CDR3 protein is CASSPYRGNNYGYTF. CDR3 DNA: TGTGCCAGCAGTCCGTACAGGGGAAATAACTATGGCTACACCTTC.

Comments on this clone: A much larger clone differs by one base, so this may be a read error. This chain connects TRBV2 to TRBJ2-5; 7 nucleotides match TRBD1. The trim removed 10 bases at V and 4 bases at J, leaving 12 bases unmatched. This CDR3 contains 14 residues. Germline-derived CDR1 and CDR2 are SNHLY and FYNNEI. In nucleotides, the CDR3 is TGTGCCATCAGGGAACAGGGGTTAGGAGAGACCCAGTACTTC. Translation: CAIREQGLGETQYF.

This clone was counted a few times. This chain uses TRBV27 with TRBJ1-5; D unresolved. Germline-derived CDR1 and CDR2 are MNHEY and SMNVEV (reference sequence). V was pared by 5 bases and J by 3 bases, with 14 bases between. The CDR3 is 15 residues long. CDR3 in amino acids: CASSPRSGPNQPQHF. CDR3 in DNA: TGTGCCAGCAGTCCCAGGAGTGGCCCCAATCAGCCCCAGCATTTT.

In this sample, this clone turned up many times. The chain joins TRBV10-1 to TRBJ1-1; TRBD1 might be the D (5 bases). Between the trimmed V and J ends, which lost 2 bases and 2 bases, there was a span of 18 bases. Germline CDR1 WNHNN, CDR2 SYGVQD (reference sequence). This CDR3 is built from 17 residues. In nucleotides, the CDR3 is TGCGCCAGCAGTGAGGCAGGGCTCGGATCACCTAACACTGAAGCTTTCTTT. It is translated as CASSEAGLGSPNTEAFF.

This clone was observed at least ten times. This chain uses TRBV28 with TRBJ1-2; no clear D gene. The CDR3 contains 12 residues. Per the germline V gene, CDR1 is MDHEN and CDR2 is SYDVKM. V lost 0 bases, J lost 6 bases, and 5 bases lay in between. The CDR3 bases are TGTGCCAGCAGTTTATGGAACCATGGCTACACCTTC. This encodes CASSLWNHGYTF.

Regarding this clone: This clone may be a read error of a much larger clone one base away. V usage is TRBV19 and J usage is TRBJ2-5; 7 bases line up with TRBD1. Germline V lookup: CDR1 LNHDA, CDR2 SQIVND (reference sequence). The CDR3 contains 13 residues. The CDR3 loop is CASSRQGGEAQYF. In DNA form, the CDR3 reads TGTGCCAGTAGTAGACAGGGCGGAGAGGCCCAGTACTTC.

Many counts were recorded for this clone. The CDR3 DNA is TGTGCCAGCAGCCGACTGGGGGAAACAAACACCGGGGAGCTGTTTTTT. Protein sequence: CASSRLGETNTGELFF. V and J are TRBV12-3 or TRBV12-4 and TRBJ2-2; possibly TRBD1 or TRBD2 for D (5 bases each). CDR3 size: 16 residues. V lost 6 bases to trimming and J lost 2 bases, with 16 bases between them.

In this sample, this clone turned up many times. The rearrangement uses TRBV7-9 and TRBJ2-3, with unresolved D. This CDR3 contains 13 residues. The V end was cut by 5 bases, the J end by 5 bases, with 11 bases between. Per germline, CDR1 SEHNR and CDR2 FQNEAQ (reference sequence). The CDR3 DNA reads TGTGCCAGCAGCCCGCGAAGTGGAGATACGCAGTATTTT. Encoded protein: CASSPRSGDTQYF.

Ten or more counts support this clone. The chain recombines TRBV30 with TRBJ1-3; the D gene is possibly TRBD1 (6 bases). The CDR3 is made up of 12 amino acids. Germline assignment: CDR1 GTSNPN and CDR2 SVGIG (reference sequence). V was trimmed by 3 bases and J by 8 bases, leaving 11 bases between them. CDR3 coding DNA: TGTGCCTGGAGGGGCAGGGGAGACACCATATATTTT. Its translation is CAWRGRGDTIYF.

The table lists this clone with many counts. The chain couples TRBV6-4 to TRBJ2-3; a possible D gene is TRBD2 (6 bases). V gave up 6 bases and J gave up 5 bases, with 18 bases separating them. The CDR3 totals 15 residues. The V gene's germline CDR1 is MRHNA and CDR2 SNTAGT. CDR3 bases: TGTGCCAGCAGCGCCGGGGGATCCCCCGGAGATACGCAGTATTTT. This codes for CASSAGGSPGDTQYF.

This clone occurred many times. CDR3 region: CASSLAGDRAETQYF. CDR3 DNA: TGCGCCAGCAGCTTGGCCGGGGACCGAGCAGAGACCCAGTACTTC. V and J are TRBV5-1 and TRBJ2-5; D is perhaps TRBD1 or TRBD2 (5 bases each). The CDR3 length is 15 residues. V was clipped by 0 bases and J by 4 bases, with 13 bases between them. Germline V gives CDR1 SGHRS, CDR2 YFSETQ.

In this sample, this clone turned up many times. The chain couples TRBV19 to TRBJ2-7, with D unclear. Germline V CDR1 and CDR2: LNHDA, SQIVND (reference sequence). Trimming removed 3 bases from V and 0 bases from J, with 9 bases in between. The CDR3 has 14 amino acids. The chain's CDR3 is CASSIRLSSYEQYF. In DNA, the CDR3 is TGTGCCAGTAGTATCAGACTCAGCTCCTACGAGCAGTACTTC.

The table lists this clone with many counts. The CDR3 region is CASSERAGAPGANVLTF. CDR3 DNA: TGTGCCAGCAGTGAAAGAGCGGGGGCACCCGGGGCCAACGTCCTGACTTTC. The chain is built from TRBV6-1 and TRBJ2-6, with 8 bases lining up with TRBD2. This CDR3 contains 17 residues. Germline CDR1 is MNHNS and CDR2 is SASEGT. Unmatched junction bases numbered 7, after V lost 2 bases and J lost 4 bases.

This clone has just a few counts. The CDR3 is CASSRTAGANEQYF. Written as DNA, the CDR3 is TGTGCCAGCAGTAGGACAGCTGGGGCCAACGAGCAGTACTTC. The chain joins TRBV6-1 to TRBJ2-7; tentatively, D is TRBD1 (6 bases). Germline values: CDR1 MNHNS, CDR2 SASEGT. CDR3 length: 14 residues. V was pared by 5 bases and J by 5 bases, with 16 bases between.

This clone was seen many times. The chain uses TRBV4-1 and TRBJ1-3; D not resolved. V lost 0 bases and J 0 bases, leaving 9 bases between the germline ends. This CDR3 has 16 amino acids. Germline V gene lookup returns CDR1 MGHRA and CDR2 YSYEKL. The CDR3 sequence: CASSQEAQFSGNTIYF. In DNA form, the CDR3 reads TGCGCCAGCAGCCAAGAAGCCCAGTTCTCTGGAAACACCATATATTTT.

Concerning this clone: The junction departs from germline at one end; a sequencing error may be responsible. This chain joins TRBV6-2 or TRBV6-3 and TRBJ2-7, with 10 bases lining up with TRBD1. The germline CDR1 and CDR2 sequences are MNHEY and SVGEGT. This CDR3 is 15 amino acids long. CDR3 sequence reads: CASISRDRGAYDQYF. The CDR3 DNA follows: TGTGCCAGCATTTCCCGGGACAGGGGCGCCTACGATCAGTACTTC.

This clone was seen at least ten times. The chain joins TRBV5-8 to TRBJ2-3; 8 nucleotides align to TRBD2. Germline-derived CDR1 and CDR2 are SGHTS and YDEGEE. With 2 bases clipped from V and 3 bases from J, the junction kept 2 bases outside the gene matches. The CDR3 consists of 14 residues. CDR3 protein: CASSLGLATDTQYF. Written as DNA, the CDR3 is TGTGCCAGCAGCTTAGGACTAGCTACAGATACGCAGTATTTT. The whole variable domain, filled in from reference TRBV5-8 and TRBJ2-3, reads EAGVTQSPTHLIKTRGQQATLRCSPISGHTSVYWYQQALGLGLQFLLWYDEGEERNRGNFPPRFSGRQFPNYSSELNVNALELEDSALYLCASSLGLATDTQYFGPGTRLTVL.

This clone was counted at least ten times. The genes are TRBV6-1 and TRBJ2-1, with 9 bases that match TRBD1. Germline lookup yields CDR1 MNHNS and CDR2 SASEGT. The CDR3 totals 15 residues. The V gene end was trimmed by 1 base and the J gene end by 8 bases; junction bases not matched to a gene: 6. The CDR3 is CASSEGDREVDEQFF. The CDR3, as DNA: TGTGCCAGCAGTGAAGGGGACAGGGAGGTCGATGAGCAGTTCTTC.

In this sample, this clone turned up a few times. This sequence joins TRBV5-6 and TRBJ2-5; 7 bases are a match to TRBD1. From germline, CDR1 is SGHDT and CDR2 YYEEEE. V gave up 0 bases and J gave up 5 bases; unmatched junction bases: 7. This CDR3 is built from 15 residues. CDR3 bases: TGTGCCAGCAGCTTGGTTAAGGGGGCCTGGGAGACCCAGTACTTC. Amino acid sequence: CASSLVKGAWETQYF.

This clone was counted between two and nine times. V and J are TRBV2 and TRBJ1-4; tentatively, D is TRBD1 (5 bases). V was cut by 1 base and J by 4 bases, with 10 bases left in between. The CDR3 runs to 15 residues. Per the germline V gene, CDR1 is SNHLY and CDR2 is FYNNEI. The CDR3 protein is CASSEVVGDNEKLFF. Here the CDR3 DNA reads TGTGCCAGCAGTGAAGTAGTAGGGGATAATGAAAAACTGTTTTTT.

This clone was detected many times. The chain recombines TRBV6-1 with TRBJ1-1; no firm D call. This CDR3 contains 14 residues. Germline V lookup: CDR1 MNHNS, CDR2 SASEGT. Trimming removed 2 bases from V and 4 bases from J, with 11 bases in between. The CDR3 loop reads CASSETGWGTEAFF. The CDR3 DNA follows: TGTGCCAGCAGTGAAACTGGATGGGGCACTGAAGCTTTCTTT.

At least ten counts were recorded for this clone. The chain joins TRBV5-1 to TRBJ2-3; 8 nucleotides align to TRBD2. There are 17 residues in the CDR3. Germline assignment: CDR1 SGHRS and CDR2 YFSETQ. V lost 4 bases and J lost 9; bases outside the gene matches: 19. The CDR3 bases are TGCGCCAGCAGCATCGGGGGTAGCGGGGCGGGTGGATCGACGCAGTATTTT. This translates into CASSIGGSGAGGSTQYF.